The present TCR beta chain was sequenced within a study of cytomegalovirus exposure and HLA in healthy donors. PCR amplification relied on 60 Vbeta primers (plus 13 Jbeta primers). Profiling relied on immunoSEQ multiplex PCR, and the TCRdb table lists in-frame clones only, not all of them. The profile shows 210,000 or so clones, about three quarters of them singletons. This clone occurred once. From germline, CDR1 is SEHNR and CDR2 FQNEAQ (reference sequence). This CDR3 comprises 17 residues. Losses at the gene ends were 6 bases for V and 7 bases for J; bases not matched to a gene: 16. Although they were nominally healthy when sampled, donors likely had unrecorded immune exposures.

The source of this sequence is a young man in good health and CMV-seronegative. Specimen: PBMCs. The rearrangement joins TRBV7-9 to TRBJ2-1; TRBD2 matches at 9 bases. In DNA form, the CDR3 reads TGTGCCAGCAGTTTAACCAGGGCGGGAGGGCAATTAAATGAGCAGTTCTTC. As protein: CASSLTRAGGQLNEQFF.